Presented here are 9 T cell receptor beta chains from one specimen sequenced in a study of blood T cell repertoires in COVID-19. Only in-frame clones appear in the TCRdb table, and some are missing; sequencing was by immunoSEQ multiplex PCR. Altogether about 220,000 clones are present, 80% to 90% being singletons, with the ten largest covering 9.7%. The sequencing sample was made of peripheral blood. These receptors were taken from a man aged 50-59 years with active or convalescent COVID-19.

CDR3 coding DNA: TGTGCCAGCAGCCAAGAGTCATACTATGGCTACACCTTC. Amino acids: CASSQESYYGYTF. V gene TRBV4-2 combines with J gene TRBJ1-2; D remains ambiguous. From germline, CDR1 is LGHNA and CDR2 YNFKEQ. The CDR3 is made up of 13 amino acids. The V and J ends lost 0 bases and 3 bases respectively, with 5 bases between them.

The chain uses TRBV2 and TRBJ2-2; maybe TRBD1 (6 bases). This CDR3 region has 16 residues. V was trimmed by 7 bases and J by 0 bases, leaving 15 bases between them. Germline V lookup: CDR1 SNHLY, CDR2 FYNNEI. The CDR3 sequence: CASNTQGVANTGELFF. The CDR3, as DNA: TGTGCCAGCAATACACAGGGAGTAGCGAACACCGGGGAGCTGTTTTTT.

The count of this clone is one. The chain uses TRBV18 and TRBJ1-6; D not certain. Trimming took off 2 bases at V and 0 bases at J, with 5 bases between the two ends. The CDR3 is 15 residues long. In germline, CDR1 is KGHSH, CDR2 LQKENI. As DNA, the CDR3 is TGTGCCAGCTCACCATCCAGCTCCTATAATTCACCCCTCCACTTT. Encoded protein: CASSPSSSYNSPLHF.

Details on this clone: The sample holds other DNA sequences that translate to the same CDR3. This chain links TRBV5-1 with TRBJ2-3, with 9 bases matching TRBD2. Losses at the gene ends were 3 bases for V and 0 bases for J; bases not matched to a gene: 2. The CDR3 is 15 amino acids. Germline CDR1 is SGHRS and CDR2 is YFSETQ. The CDR3 nucleotides are TGCGCCAGCAGCTCTAGCGGGGCTAGCACAGATACGCAGTATTTT. Protein product: CASSSSGASTDTQYF. Based on the CDR3 plus reference TRBV5-1 and TRBJ2-3, the full variable domain is KAGVTQTPRYLIKTRGQQVTLSCSPISGHRSVSWYQQTPGQGLQFLFEYFSETQRNKGNFPGRFSGRQFSNSRSEMNVSTLELGDSALYLCASSSSGASTDTQYFGPGTRLTVL.

CDR3 region: CASSRKADQPQHF. CDR3 nucleotides: TGTGCCAGCAGCAGGAAGGCGGATCAGCCCCAGCATTTT. The chain combines TRBV5-6 with TRBJ1-5, with D unclear. The CDR3 is 13 residues long. Germline V gene sequence: CDR1 SGHDT, CDR2 YYEEEE. Between the trimmed V and J ends, which lost 4 bases and 5 bases, there was a span of 10 bases.

The chain joins TRBV2 to TRBJ2-7; 10 bases map to TRBD1. This CDR3 contains 14 residues. Germline CDR1 reads SNHLY; CDR2 reads FYNNEI. Germline trimming cut 7 bases from V and 4 bases from J; bases unmatched to any gene: 7. CDR3 coding DNA: TGTGCCAGCAAGAAAGGGACAGGGGTTTACGAGCAGTACGTC. As protein: CASKKGTGVYEQYV.

The V call is TRBV10-3, the J call TRBJ1-1; 8 bases are shared with TRBD1. The CDR3 sequence is 16 residues long. Germline trimming cut 6 bases from V and 1 base from J; bases unmatched to any gene: 10. Germline assignment: CDR1 ENHRY and CDR2 SYGVKD. This CDR3 is CAIRGDGQGSNTEAFF. CDR3 bases: TGTGCCATCAGGGGCGACGGACAGGGATCGAACACTGAAGCTTTCTTT.

In nucleotides, the CDR3 is TGTGCCAGCAGCTGGGTGCCCTTAGCGGGGGGTTACAATGAGCAGTTCTTC. Protein: CASSWVPLAGGYNEQFF. The J gene is TRBJ2-1, the V gene TRBV7-2, with 10 bases lining up with TRBD2. The V gene's germline CDR1 is SGHTA and CDR2 FQGNSA. CDR3 length: 17 amino acids. J lost 4 bases, V lost 4 bases, and 10 bases had no gene match.

V is TRBV6-2 or TRBV6-3 and J is TRBJ1-1, with D possibly matching TRBD1 (5 bases). The ends were cut back, 6 bases at V and 0 bases at J, with 8 bases in the middle. The germline V gene encodes CDR1 MNHEY and CDR2 SVGEGT. The CDR3 runs to 13 residues. The CDR3 bases are TGTGCCAGCAGCGGGGCTATGAACACTGAAGCTTTCTTT. Translating gives CASSGAMNTEAFF.